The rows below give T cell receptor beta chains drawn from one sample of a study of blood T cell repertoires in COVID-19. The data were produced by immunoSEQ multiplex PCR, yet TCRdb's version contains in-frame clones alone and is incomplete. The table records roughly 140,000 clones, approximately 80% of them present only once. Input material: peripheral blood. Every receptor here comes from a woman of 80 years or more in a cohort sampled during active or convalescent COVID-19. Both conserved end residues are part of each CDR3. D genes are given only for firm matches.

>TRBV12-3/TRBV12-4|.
CASSLESEYGYTF
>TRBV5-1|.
CASSAATGHEAFF
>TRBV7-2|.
CASSDGGGRKFTTQYF
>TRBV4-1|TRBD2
CASSQELAGVSSDTQYF
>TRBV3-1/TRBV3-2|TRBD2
CASSQDIGLAGGAQYF
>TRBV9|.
CASSQPGTPNTGELFF
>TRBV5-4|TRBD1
CASSFGQGAYGYTF
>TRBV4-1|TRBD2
CASSRDSGGVGNEQFF
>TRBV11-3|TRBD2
CASSLDPSGANTGELFF
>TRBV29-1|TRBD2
CSAPLWTSGNNEQFF
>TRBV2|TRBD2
CASRLTSGTSNTGELFF
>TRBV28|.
CASSPTENTEAFF
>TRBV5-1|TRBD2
CASSPPGGGTDTQYF
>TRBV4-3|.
CASSQEGARSFGYTF
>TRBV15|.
CATSRADSQGTEAFF
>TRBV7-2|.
CASTLGGSGNTIYF
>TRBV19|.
CASGQGLQPQHF
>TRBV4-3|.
CASSQDFTARWDTQYF
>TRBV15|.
CATSPAPPRSYGYTF
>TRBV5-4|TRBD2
CASSPSGGVKNIQYF
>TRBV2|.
CASSEGWAGYGYTF
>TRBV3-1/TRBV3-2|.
CASSQELTNSPLHF
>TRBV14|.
CASSQDRGTWTVSTEAFF
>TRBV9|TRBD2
CASSSQTSGGVSGEQFF
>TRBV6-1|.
CASSESGILGRQPQHF
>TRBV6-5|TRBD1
CASSHRDRSSYEQYF
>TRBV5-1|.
CASSGGASQETQYF
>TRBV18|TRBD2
CASSPGGTSGGQHQETQYF
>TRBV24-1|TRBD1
CATSDPGGYGYTF
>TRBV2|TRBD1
CASIGDRVWSTF
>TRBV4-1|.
CASSQAYVGAYGYTF
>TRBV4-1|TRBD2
CASSQAIGTSGGQETQYF
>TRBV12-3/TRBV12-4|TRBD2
CASKTSGGPGQYF
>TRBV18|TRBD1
CASSPYPYTGATNNYGYTF
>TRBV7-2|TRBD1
CASSLPQGFSTEAFF
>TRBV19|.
CASNHPDKPEAFF
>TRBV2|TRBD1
CASSENRGDTQYF
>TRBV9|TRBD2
CASGLADGSYNEQFF
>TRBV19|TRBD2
CASSILGLAVIGTDTQYF
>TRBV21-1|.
CASSTAGRGRVETQYF
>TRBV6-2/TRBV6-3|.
CASSVQGSNNQPQHF
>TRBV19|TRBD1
CASSVTGGNYGYTF
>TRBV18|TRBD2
CASSPNPGGRYNEQFF
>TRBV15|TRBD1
CATSRDRGSGNTIYF
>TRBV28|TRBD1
CASRDRDTEAFF
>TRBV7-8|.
CASSLITGRAFF
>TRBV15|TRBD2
CATSHRYLAGASYNEQFF
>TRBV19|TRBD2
CASSTPLAGSTDTQYF
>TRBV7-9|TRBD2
CASSSRTSGATDTQYF
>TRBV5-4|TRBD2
CASSSPGTRPNNEQFF
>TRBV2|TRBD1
CASRFTGQGAVGNQPQHF
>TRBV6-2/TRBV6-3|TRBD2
CASSYGMTSGRYNEQFF
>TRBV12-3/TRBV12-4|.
CASSLQGNQPQHF
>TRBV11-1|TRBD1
CASQGQGYSPLHF
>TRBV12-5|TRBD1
CASGRDSPLDTQYF
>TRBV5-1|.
CASSLALRGETQYF
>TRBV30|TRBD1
CAWSVRAGGGYTF
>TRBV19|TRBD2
CASKDRSSGGASGTNVLTF
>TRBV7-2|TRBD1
CASRKVAAGTGSVGYTF
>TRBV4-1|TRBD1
CASSLTLLRGHTEAFF